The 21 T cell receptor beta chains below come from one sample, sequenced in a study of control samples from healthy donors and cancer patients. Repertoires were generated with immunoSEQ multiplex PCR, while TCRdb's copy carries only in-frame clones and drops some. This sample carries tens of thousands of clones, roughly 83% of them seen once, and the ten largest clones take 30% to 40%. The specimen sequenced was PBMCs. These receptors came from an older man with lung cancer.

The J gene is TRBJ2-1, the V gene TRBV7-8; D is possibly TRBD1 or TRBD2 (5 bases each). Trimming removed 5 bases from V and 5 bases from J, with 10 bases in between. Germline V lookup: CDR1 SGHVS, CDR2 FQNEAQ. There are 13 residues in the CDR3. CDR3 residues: CASSVGPNNEQFF. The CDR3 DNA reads TGTGCCAGCAGCGTGGGACCGAACAATGAGCAGTTCTTC.

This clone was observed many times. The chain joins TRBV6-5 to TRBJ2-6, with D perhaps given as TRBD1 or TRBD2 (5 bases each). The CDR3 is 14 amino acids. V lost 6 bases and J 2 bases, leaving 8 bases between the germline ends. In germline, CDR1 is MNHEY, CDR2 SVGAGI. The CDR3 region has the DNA TGTGCCAGCAGGGGGGTAGCTGGGGCCAACGTCCTGACTTTC. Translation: CASRGVAGANVLTF.

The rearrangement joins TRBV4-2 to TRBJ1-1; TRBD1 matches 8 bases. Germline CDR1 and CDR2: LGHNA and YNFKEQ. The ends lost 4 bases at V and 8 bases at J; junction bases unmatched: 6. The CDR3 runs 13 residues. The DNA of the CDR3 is TGTGCCAGCAGCCCCCAAGGACAGGGAGAAGCTTTCTTT. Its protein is CASSPQGQGEAFF.

CDR3 nucleotide sequence: TGTGCCACCTCGGTAGGAGGGGATTCACCCCTCCACTTT. This codes for CATSVGGDSPLHF. The chain couples TRBV12-3 or TRBV12-4 to TRBJ1-6; TRBD1 is a possible D gene (5 bases). V lost 10 bases to trimming and J lost 8 bases, with 15 bases between them. The CDR3 has 13 amino acids.

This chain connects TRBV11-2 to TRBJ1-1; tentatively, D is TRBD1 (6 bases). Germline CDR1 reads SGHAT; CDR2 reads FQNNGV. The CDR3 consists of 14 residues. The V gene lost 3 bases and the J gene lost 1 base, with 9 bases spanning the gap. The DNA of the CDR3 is TGTGCCAGCAGCTTGAGGACAGCGAACACTGAAGCTTTCTTT. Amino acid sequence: CASSLRTANTEAFF.

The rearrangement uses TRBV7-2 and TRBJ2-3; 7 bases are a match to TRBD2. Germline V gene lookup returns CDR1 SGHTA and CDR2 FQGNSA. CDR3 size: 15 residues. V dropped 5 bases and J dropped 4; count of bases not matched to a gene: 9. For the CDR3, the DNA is TGTGCCAGCAGCCCGGGGGGTAGGGGCGCAGATACGCAGTATTTT. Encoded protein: CASSPGGRGADTQYF.

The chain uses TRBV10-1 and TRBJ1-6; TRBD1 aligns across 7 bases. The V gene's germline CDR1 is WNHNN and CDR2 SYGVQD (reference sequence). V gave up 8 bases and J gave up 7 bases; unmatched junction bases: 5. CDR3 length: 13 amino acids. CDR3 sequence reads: CASSRDRNSPLHF. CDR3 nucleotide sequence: TGCGCCAGCTCCCGGGACAGAAATTCACCCCTCCACTTT.

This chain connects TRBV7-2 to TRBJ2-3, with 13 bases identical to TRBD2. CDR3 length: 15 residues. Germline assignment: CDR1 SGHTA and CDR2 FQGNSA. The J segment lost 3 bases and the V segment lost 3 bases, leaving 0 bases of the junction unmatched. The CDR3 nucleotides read TGTGCCAGCAGCTTGGGACTAGCGGGGACAGATACGCAGTATTTT. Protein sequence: CASSLGLAGTDTQYF. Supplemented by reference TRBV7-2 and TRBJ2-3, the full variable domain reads GAGVSQSPSNKVTEKGKDVELRCDPISGHTALYWYRQSLGQGLEFLIYFQGNSAPDKSGLPSDRFSAERTGGSVSTLTIQRTQQEDSAVYLCASSLGLAGTDTQYFGPGTRLTVL.

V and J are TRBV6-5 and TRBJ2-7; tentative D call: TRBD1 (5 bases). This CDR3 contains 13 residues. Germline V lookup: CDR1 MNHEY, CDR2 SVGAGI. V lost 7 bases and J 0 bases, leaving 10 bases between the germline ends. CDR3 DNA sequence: TGTGCCAGCACCAGGACAAGCTCCTACGAGCAGTACTTC. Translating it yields CASTRTSSYEQYF.

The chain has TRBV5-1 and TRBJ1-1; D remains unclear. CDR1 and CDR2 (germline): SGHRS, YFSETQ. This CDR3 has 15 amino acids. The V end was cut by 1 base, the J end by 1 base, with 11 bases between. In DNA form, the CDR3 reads TGCGCCAGCAGCTTGATAGTCGGAACGAACACTGAAGCTTTCTTT. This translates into CASSLIVGTNTEAFF.

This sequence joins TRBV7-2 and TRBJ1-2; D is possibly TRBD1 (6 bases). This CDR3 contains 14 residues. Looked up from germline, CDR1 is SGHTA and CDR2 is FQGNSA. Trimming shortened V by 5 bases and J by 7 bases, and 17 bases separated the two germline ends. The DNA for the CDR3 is TGTGCCAGCAGCCAAGGGGGGACGGACTTTGGCTACACCTTC. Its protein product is CASSQGGTDFGYTF.

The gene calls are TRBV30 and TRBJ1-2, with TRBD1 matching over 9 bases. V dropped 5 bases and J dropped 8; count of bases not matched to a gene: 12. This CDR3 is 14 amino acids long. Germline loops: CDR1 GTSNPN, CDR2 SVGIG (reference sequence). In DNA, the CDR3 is TGTGCCTGGCGAAAGGGCGGGACAGGGCAAGGCTACACCTTC. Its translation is CAWRKGGTGQGYTF. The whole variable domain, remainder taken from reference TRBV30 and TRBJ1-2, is SQTIHQWPATLVQPVGSPLSLECTVEGTSNPNLYWYRQAAGRGLQLLFYSVGIGQISSEVPQNLSASRPQDRQFILSSKKLLLSDSGFYLCAWRKGGTGQGYTFGSGTRLTVV.

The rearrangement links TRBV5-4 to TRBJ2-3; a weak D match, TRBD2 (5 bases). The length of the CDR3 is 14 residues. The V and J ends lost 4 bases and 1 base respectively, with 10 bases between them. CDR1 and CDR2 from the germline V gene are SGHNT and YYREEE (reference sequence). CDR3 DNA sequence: TGTGCCAGCAGCCTATTCGGGGGCACAGATACGCAGTATTTT. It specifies CASSLFGGTDTQYF.

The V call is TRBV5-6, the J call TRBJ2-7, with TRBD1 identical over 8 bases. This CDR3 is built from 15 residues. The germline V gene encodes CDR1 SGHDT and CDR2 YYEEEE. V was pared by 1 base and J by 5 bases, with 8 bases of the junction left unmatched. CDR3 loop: CASSLTQGASHEQYF. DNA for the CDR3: TGTGCCAGCAGCTTGACCCAGGGGGCGAGCCACGAGCAGTACTTC.

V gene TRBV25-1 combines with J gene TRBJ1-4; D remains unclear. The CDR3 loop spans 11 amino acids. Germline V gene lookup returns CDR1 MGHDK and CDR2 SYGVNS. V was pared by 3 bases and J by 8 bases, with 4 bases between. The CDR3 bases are TGTGCCAGCAGTGATCGGGAAAAACTGTTTTTT. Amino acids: CASSDREKLFF.

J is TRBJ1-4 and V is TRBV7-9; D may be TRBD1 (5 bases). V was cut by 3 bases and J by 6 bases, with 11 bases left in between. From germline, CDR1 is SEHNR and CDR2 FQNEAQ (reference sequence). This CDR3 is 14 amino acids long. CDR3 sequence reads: CASSFSGGDEKLFF. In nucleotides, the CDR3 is TGTGCCAGCAGCTTTAGTGGAGGGGATGAAAAACTGTTTTTT. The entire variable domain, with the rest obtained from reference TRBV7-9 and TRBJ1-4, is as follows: DTGVSQNPRHKITKRGQNVTFRCDPISEHNRLYWYRQTLGQGPEFLTYFQNEAQLEKSRLLSDRFSAERPKGSFSTLEIQRTEQGDSAMYLCASSFSGGDEKLFFGSGTQLSVL.

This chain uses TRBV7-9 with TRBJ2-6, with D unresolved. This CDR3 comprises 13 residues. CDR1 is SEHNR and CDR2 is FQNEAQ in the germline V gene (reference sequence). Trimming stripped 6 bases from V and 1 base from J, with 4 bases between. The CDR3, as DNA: TGTGCCAGCAGATTATCTGGGGCCAACGTCCTGACTTTC. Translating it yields CASRLSGANVLTF.

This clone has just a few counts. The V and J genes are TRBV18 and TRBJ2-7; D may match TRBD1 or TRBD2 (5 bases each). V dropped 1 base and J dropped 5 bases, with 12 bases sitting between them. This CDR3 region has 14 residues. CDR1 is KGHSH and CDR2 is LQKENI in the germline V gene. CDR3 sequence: CASSPQAGRHEQYF. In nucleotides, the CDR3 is TGTGCCAGCTCACCACAGGCAGGGAGACACGAGCAGTACTTC.

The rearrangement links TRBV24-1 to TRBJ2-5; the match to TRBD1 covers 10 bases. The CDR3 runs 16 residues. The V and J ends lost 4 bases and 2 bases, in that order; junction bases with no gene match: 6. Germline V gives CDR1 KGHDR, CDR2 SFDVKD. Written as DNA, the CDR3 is TGTGCCACCAGTGACCCCGGGACAGGGGCGCAAGAGACCCAGTACTTC. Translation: CATSDPGTGAQETQYF.

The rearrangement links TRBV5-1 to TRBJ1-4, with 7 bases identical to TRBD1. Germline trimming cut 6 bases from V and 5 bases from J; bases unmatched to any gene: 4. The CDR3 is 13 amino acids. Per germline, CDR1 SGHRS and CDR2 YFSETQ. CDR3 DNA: TGCGCCAGCAACCCGGGACAGAATGAAAAACTGTTTTTT. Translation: CASNPGQNEKLFF.

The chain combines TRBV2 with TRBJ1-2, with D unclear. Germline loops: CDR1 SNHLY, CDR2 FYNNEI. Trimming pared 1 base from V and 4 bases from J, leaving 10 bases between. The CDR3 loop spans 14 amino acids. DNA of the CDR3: TGTGCCAGCAGTGAAGACGGGGAGATCTATGGCTACACCTTC. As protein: CASSEDGEIYGYTF. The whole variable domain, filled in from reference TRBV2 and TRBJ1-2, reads EPEVTQTPSHQVTQMGQEVILRCVPISNHLYFYWYRQILGQKVEFLVSFYNNEISEKSEIFDDQFSVERPDGSNFTLKIRSTKLEDSAMYFCASSEDGEIYGYTFGSGTRLTVV.